Listed here is a single TCR beta chain. This sample was taken from a study of blood T cell repertoires in COVID-19. The wider study: Acute and convalescent COVID-19 samples came from the United States, Italy and Spain. PBMCs, B-cell-depleted T cells, or T cells provided the cDNA or gDNA that made up the material.

Germline CDR1 and CDR2: MGHDK and SYGVNS. This CDR3 comprises 16 residues. With 1 base clipped from V and 3 bases from J, the junction kept 6 bases outside the gene matches. Original methodology: The assay estimated nucleated cells by amplifying reference gene primers. TCRdb's copy holds only in-frame clones and misses some; the assay was immunoSEQ multiplex PCR. The DNA gave D and trimming, while V, J and clone size come from that table. The sample lists a few hundred thousand clones, around 87% occurring once. The sequenced sample consisted of peripheral blood. The V call is TRBV25-1, the J call TRBJ2-1; 7 bases are a match to TRBD2. This clonotype was sampled from a woman in her fifties or sixties with acute or convalescent COVID-19. CDR3 bases: TGTGCCAGCAGTGAATTGACAGCGGGGATCTACAATGAGCAGTTCTTC. Its translation is CASSELTAGIYNEQFF.